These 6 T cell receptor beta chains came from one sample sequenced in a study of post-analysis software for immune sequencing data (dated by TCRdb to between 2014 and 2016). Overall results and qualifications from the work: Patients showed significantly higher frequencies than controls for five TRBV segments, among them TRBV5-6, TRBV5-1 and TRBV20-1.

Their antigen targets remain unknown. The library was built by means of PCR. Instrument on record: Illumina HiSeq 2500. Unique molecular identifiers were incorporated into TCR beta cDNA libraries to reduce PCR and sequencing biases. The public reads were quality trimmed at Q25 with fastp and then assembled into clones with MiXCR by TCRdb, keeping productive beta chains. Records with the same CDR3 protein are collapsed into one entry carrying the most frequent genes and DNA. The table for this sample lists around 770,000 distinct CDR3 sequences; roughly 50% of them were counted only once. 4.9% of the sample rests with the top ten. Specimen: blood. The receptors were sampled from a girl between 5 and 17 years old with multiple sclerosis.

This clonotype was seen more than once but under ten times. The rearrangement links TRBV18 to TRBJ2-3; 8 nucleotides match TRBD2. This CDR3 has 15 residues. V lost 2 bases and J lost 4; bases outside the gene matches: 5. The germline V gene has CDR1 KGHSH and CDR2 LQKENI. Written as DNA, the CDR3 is TGTGCCAGCTCACCAATAGCGGGGCGGGCAGATACGCAGTATTTT. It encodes CASSPIAGRADTQYF.

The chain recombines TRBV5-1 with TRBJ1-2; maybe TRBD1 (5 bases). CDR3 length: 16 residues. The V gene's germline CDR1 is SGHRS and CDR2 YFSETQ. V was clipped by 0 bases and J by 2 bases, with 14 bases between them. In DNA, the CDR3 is TGCGCCAGCAGCTTGGCGTCCCCAGGGAAGAACTATGGCTACACCTTC. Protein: CASSLASPGKNYGYTF.

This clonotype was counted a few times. The CDR3 DNA is TGTGCCAGCAGCTTAGAAGGCGGAGGGAGTGAAAAACTGTTTTTT. It specifies CASSLEGGGSEKLFF. The chain employs TRBV7-2 and TRBJ1-4; no firm D call. Germline V gene lookup returns CDR1 SGHTA and CDR2 FQGNSA. The ends were cut back, 1 base at V and 7 bases at J, with 13 bases in the middle. The CDR3 is 15 amino acids.

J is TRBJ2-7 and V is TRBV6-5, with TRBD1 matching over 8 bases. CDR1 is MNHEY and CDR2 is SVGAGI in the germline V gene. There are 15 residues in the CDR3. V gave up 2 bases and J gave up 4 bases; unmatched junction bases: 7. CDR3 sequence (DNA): TGTGCCAGCAGTTACACGACAGGGGTCGCGTACGAGCAGTACTTC. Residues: CASSYTTGVAYEQYF.

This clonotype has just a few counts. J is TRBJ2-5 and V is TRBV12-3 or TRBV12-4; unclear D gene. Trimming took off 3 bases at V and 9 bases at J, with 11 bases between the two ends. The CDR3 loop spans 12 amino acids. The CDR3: CASSFGVRSQYF. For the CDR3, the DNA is TGTGCCAGCAGTTTCGGTGTGCGGTCCCAGTACTTC.

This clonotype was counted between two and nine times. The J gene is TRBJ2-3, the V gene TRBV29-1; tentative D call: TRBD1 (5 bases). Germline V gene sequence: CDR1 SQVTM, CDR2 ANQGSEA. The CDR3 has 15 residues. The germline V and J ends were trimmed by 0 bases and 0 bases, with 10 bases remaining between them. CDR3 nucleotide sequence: TGCAGCGTTGAAGATTCAGGGCACAGCACAGATACGCAGTATTTT. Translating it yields CSVEDSGHSTDTQYF.